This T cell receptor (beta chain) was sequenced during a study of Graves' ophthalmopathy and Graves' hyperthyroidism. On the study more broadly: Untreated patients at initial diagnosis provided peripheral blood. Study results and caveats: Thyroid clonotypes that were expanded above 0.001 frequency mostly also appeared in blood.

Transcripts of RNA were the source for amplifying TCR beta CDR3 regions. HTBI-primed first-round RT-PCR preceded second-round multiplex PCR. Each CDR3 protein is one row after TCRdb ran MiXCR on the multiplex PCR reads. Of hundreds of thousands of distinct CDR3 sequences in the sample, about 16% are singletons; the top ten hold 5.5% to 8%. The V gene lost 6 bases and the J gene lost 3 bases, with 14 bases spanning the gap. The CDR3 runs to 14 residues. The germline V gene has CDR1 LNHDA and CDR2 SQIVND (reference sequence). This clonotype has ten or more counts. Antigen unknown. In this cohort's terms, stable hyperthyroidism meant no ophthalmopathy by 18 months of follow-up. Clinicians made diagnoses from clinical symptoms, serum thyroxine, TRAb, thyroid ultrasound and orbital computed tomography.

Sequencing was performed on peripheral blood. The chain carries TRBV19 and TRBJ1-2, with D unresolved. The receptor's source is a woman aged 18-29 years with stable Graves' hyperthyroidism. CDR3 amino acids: CASSDSTFYYGYTF. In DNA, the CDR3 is TGTGCCAGTAGCGACTCTACTTTCTACTATGGCTACACCTTC.